The clone carrying this T cell receptor beta chain was seen repeatedly, ten times or more. Antigen specificity is unknown. The data stem from a study of T-cell reconstitution after alpha-beta-depleted transplantation in children. Findings and caveats of the study: Surviving recipient T cells and thymic progenitors underlay high day-60 TCRbeta diversity in some patients. Most T-cell counts and diversity one year after the transplant came from T cells that were newly produced. Several hundred expanded graft clones reportedly supplied alpha-beta T cells about two months after transplant.

The CDR3 consists of 16 residues. The germline CDR1 and CDR2 sequences are DFQATT and SNEGSKA (reference sequence). The ends lost 4 bases at V and 5 bases at J; junction bases unmatched: 13. The TCRbeta library incorporated unique molecular identifiers. MiXCR, run by TCRdb on the PCR reads, gives a single entry per CDR3 protein. The table lists a few hundred thousand distinct CDR3 sequences, over 7% of them singletons. The material was peripheral blood, obtained 360 days after TCRalphabeta/CD19-depleted stem cell transplant. The chain is built from TRBV20-1 and TRBJ2-1; 8 bases align to TRBD2. The source of this sequence is a female patient aged 2-10 years who had a stem cell transplant for Fanconi anemia, so the T cells may come from the graft donor. This CDR3 is CSATVPGTSSHNEQFF. DNA for the CDR3: TGCAGTGCTACGGTTCCCGGGACTAGTAGCCACAATGAGCAGTTCTTC.